This T cell receptor beta chain was sequenced in a study of cytomegalovirus exposure and HLA in healthy donors. The study, taken as a whole, reports: Clonal expansion, a later analysis showed, was greater in HLA-associated TCR beta chains than in equally common others. Sequencing depth roughly uniform across donors was assumed in presence/absence analyses. Analysis was carried out at a later point, and it linked a missense DCLRE1C variant to TCR beta V- and J-gene trimming.

V gave up 0 bases and J gave up 1 base, with 6 bases separating them. Germline CDR1 is LGHNA and CDR2 is YSLEER. This CDR3 region has 14 residues. In regard to this clone: Its antigen is unknown.

The PCR employed 60 Vbeta primers together with 13 Jbeta primers. TCRdb's table, derived via immunoSEQ multiplex PCR, lists solely in-frame clones and lacks some. Of nearly 200,000 clones in the sample, roughly 77% were seen once. Sequencing was carried out using PBMCs. This clonotype was obtained from a male donor in good health and CMV-seropositive. The chain employs TRBV4-3 and TRBJ1-1; D ambiguous. CDR3 region: CASSQDWANTEAFF. CDR3 in DNA: TGCGCCAGCAGCCAAGACTGGGCGAACACTGAAGCTTTCTTT.